This T cell receptor beta chain emerged from a study of blood T cell repertoires in COVID-19. Trimming left V 6 bases short and J 7 bases short, with 13 bases between. Germline CDR1 is LNHDA and CDR2 is SQIVND (reference sequence). There are 13 residues in the CDR3. Study members were between roughly 18 and 89 years old and lived in 24 US regions. Donors were grouped by their self-reported clinical history. This clone was seen a single time. Clones were sequenced by immunoSEQ multiplex PCR, and TCRdb holds only the in-frame ones, with some missing. The sample lists 200,000 or so clones; about nine tenths were seen once.

The source of this sequence is a woman aged 35 to 49 with acute COVID-19. This chain uses TRBV19 with TRBJ1-5, with D perhaps TRBD1 (5 bases). The source material was PBMCs or T cells enriched from blood (not recorded which). This chain's CDR3 is CASRWGVGQPQHF. The CDR3 DNA is TGTGCCAGTAGGTGGGGGGTTGGGCAGCCCCAGCATTTT.